Presented here are 13 T cell receptor beta chains from one specimen sequenced in a study of cytomegalovirus exposure and HLA in healthy donors. This PCR relied on a set of 60 Vbeta primers and 13 Jbeta primers. Using immunoSEQ multiplex PCR, the repertoire was profiled, and TCRdb retains in-frame clones only, with some absent. The sample contains more than 100,000 clones, over 80% of which appear only once. The sequencing sample was made of PBMCs. The receptor source for this set is a young man in good health and CMV-seronegative.

The chain employs TRBV7-7 and TRBJ2-7, with 11 bases fitting TRBD1. V lost 3 bases to trimming and J lost 1 base; unmatched junction nucleotides: 2. The CDR3 sequence is 15 residues long. Germline V lookup: CDR1 SSHAT, CDR2 FNYEAQ (reference sequence). The CDR3, as DNA: TGTGCCAGCAGCTTGGGACAGGGGGAGTCCTACGAGCAGTACTTC. As protein: CASSLGQGESYEQYF.

The V and J genes are TRBV19 and TRBJ2-6; tentative D call: TRBD1 (6 bases). Trimming shortened V by 10 bases and J by 2 bases, and 15 bases separated the two germline ends. CDR3 length: 15 amino acids. CDR1 is LNHDA and CDR2 is SQIVND in the germline V gene (reference sequence). For the CDR3, the DNA is TGTGCCACCAGAAATCCAGGGGCTGGGGCCAACGTCCTGACTTTC. It is translated as CATRNPGAGANVLTF. Supplemented by reference TRBV19 and TRBJ2-6, the full variable domain reads DGGITQSPKYLFRKEGQNVTLSCEQNLNHDAMYWYRQDPGQGLRLIYYSQIVNDFQKGDIAEGYSVSREKKESFPLTVTSAQKNPTAFYLCATRNPGAGANVLTFGAGSRLTVL.

The chain recombines TRBV6-1 with TRBJ2-5, with 8 bases fitting TRBD1. The CDR3 has 15 residues. Germline loops: CDR1 MNHNS, CDR2 SASEGT. With 10 bases clipped from V and 2 bases from J, the junction kept 12 bases outside the gene matches. CDR3 region: CATSLSRGPQETQYF. The CDR3 DNA reads TGTGCCACATCCCTTTCCAGGGGGCCACAAGAGACCCAGTACTTC.

The chain employs TRBV5-1 and TRBJ2-7; 7 nucleotides agree with TRBD1. From germline, CDR1 is SGHRS and CDR2 YFSETQ. V was clipped by 0 bases and J by 2 bases; unmatched bases: 8. The length of the CDR3 is 16 residues. CDR3 sequence reads: CASSLARGIRAYEQYF. DNA of the CDR3: TGCGCCAGCAGCTTGGCCAGGGGGATCCGGGCCTACGAGCAGTACTTC.

The V call is TRBV28, the J call TRBJ1-2, with D possibly being TRBD1 (6 bases). Germline values: CDR1 MDHEN, CDR2 SYDVKM. V shed 4 bases and J shed 3 bases, with 15 bases lying between them. The CDR3 is 15 amino acids. DNA for the CDR3: TGTGCCAGCAGTTCCCCGGGGGGCGCCGACTATGGCTACACCTTC. This gives the protein CASSSPGGADYGYTF.

The chain employs TRBV5-1 and TRBJ1-1; D is unclear. Germline V gives CDR1 SGHRS, CDR2 YFSETQ. V lost 4 bases to trimming and J lost 4 bases, with 11 bases between them. CDR3 length equals 13 residues. The CDR3 DNA follows: TGCGCCAGCAGCCCCGACGCAGGCACTGAAGCTTTCTTT. Protein sequence: CASSPDAGTEAFF.

The chain joins TRBV4-2 to TRBJ2-2, with TRBD2 identical over 8 bases. The trim removed 4 bases at V and 2 bases at J, leaving 12 bases unmatched. The CDR3 runs to 18 residues. Per germline, CDR1 LGHNA and CDR2 YNFKEQ. Here the CDR3 DNA reads TGTGCCAGCAGCCCAGGAACCGTAGCGGGGATAAACACCGGGGAGCTGTTTTTT. This gives the protein CASSPGTVAGINTGELFF.

The rearrangement links TRBV2 to TRBJ1-4; a weak D match, TRBD1 (6 bases). The CDR3 runs to 14 residues. V lost 6 bases and J 4 bases, leaving 12 bases between the germline ends. Germline V CDR1 and CDR2: SNHLY, FYNNEI. The CDR3 nucleotides are TGTGCCAGCAGAAACAGGGCCCTTAATGAAAAACTGTTTTTT. Translation gives CASRNRALNEKLFF. Together with reference TRBV2 and TRBJ1-4, the CDR3 gives the full variable domain: EPEVTQTPSHQVTQMGQEVILRCVPISNHLYFYWYRQILGQKVEFLVSFYNNEISEKSEIFDDQFSVERPDGSNFTLKIRSTKLEDSAMYFCASRNRALNEKLFFGSGTQLSVL.

V is TRBV27 and J is TRBJ2-7; TRBD2 aligns across 8 bases. CDR3 length equals 18 residues. Germline lookup yields CDR1 MNHEY and CDR2 SMNVEV (reference sequence). Losses at the gene ends were 5 bases for V and 0 bases for J; bases not matched to a gene: 15. For the CDR3, the DNA is TGTGCCAGCAGTCGATCTTCTCCACCGGGGGGGAGCTCCTACGAGCAGTACTTC. This sequence encodes CASSRSSPPGGSSYEQYF.

The V and J genes are TRBV5-5 and TRBJ2-4; tentative D call: TRBD2 (6 bases). V was clipped by 0 bases and J by 5 bases, with 12 bases between them. Germline CDR1 SGHKS, CDR2 YYEKEE (reference sequence). The CDR3 runs 15 residues. CDR3 DNA sequence: TGTGCCAGCAGCTTGGAGGCGGGGCCGCAAAACATTCAGTACTTC. Amino acids: CASSLEAGPQNIQYF.

The V and J genes are TRBV5-1 and TRBJ2-1, with a weak D call TRBD2 (5 bases). Trimming took 4 bases from V and 9 from J, leaving 17 bases between them. Per the germline V gene, CDR1 is SGHRS and CDR2 is YFSETQ. The CDR3 runs 14 residues. This CDR3 is CASSGGPHDSEQFF. The CDR3 nucleotides read TGCGCCAGCAGCGGCGGGCCCCATGATAGTGAGCAGTTCTTC.

The rearrangement links TRBV7-2 to TRBJ2-1; D is undetermined. The CDR3 is 13 residues long. V lost 11 bases and J lost 0, with 11 bases in between. The germline V gene encodes CDR1 SGHTA and CDR2 FQGNSA. The CDR3 bases are TGTGCCGCGGCGCGAGGCTCCTACAATGAGCAGTTCTTC. This codes for CAAARGSYNEQFF. The full variable domain, with the rest looked up from reference TRBV7-2 and TRBJ2-1, is GAGVSQSPSNKVTEKGKDVELRCDPISGHTALYWYRQSLGQGLEFLIYFQGNSAPDKSGLPSDRFSAERTGGSVSTLTIQRTQQEDSAVYLCAAARGSYNEQFFGPGTRLTVL.

The chain employs TRBV10-1 and TRBJ2-3, with 15 positions matching TRBD2. From germline, CDR1 is WNHNN and CDR2 SYGVQD (reference sequence). V was clipped by 6 bases and J by 5 bases; unmatched bases: 6. There are 16 residues in the CDR3. For the CDR3, the DNA is TGCGCCAGCAGGGGGACTAGCGGGGGGCTGGGAGATACGCAGTATTTT. Its protein is CASRGTSGGLGDTQYF.